Here is one T cell receptor beta chain with its context. Antigen unknown. This record comes from a study of OX40 agonist ivuxolimab in advanced cancers. Study-level background: Among those enrolled, mean age was roughly 62 years (range about 23 to 80) and about 82% were male. Participants could have had prior anti-PD-1, anti-PD-L1 or anti-CTLA-4 therapy, and 40% had some. Study observations and caveats: Antigen specificity of clonally expanded peripheral T cells was not established.

Clones were read by immunoSEQ multiplex PCR, and TCRdb kept only the in-frame ones, dropping some. There are some 90,000 clones in the sample; less than 95% occur only once, and under 2% lies in the top ten. The germline V gene encodes CDR1 SNHLY and CDR2 FYNNEI. This CDR3 spans 12 amino acids. Trimming took 7 bases from V and 6 from J; bases not matched to a gene: 5. The sample here was CD4+ or CD8+ T cells sorted from blood, taken in a trial of the OX40 agonist ivuxolimab. The rearrangement links TRBV2 to TRBJ2-7, with 8 bases identical to TRBD1. The receptor was derived from an adult with an advanced solid tumor such as melanoma, head and neck, liver or kidney cancer. The CDR3 coding sequence is TGTGCCAGCATTTTACAGGGGGGCGAGCAGTACTTC. Protein: CASILQGGEQYF. The entire variable domain, with the rest obtained from reference TRBV2 and TRBJ2-7, is as follows: EPEVTQTPSHQVTQMGQEVILRCVPISNHLYFYWYRQILGQKVEFLVSFYNNEISEKSEIFDDQFSVERPDGSNFTLKIRSTKLEDSAMYFCASILQGGEQYFGPGTRLTVT.